This TCR beta chain derives from a study of blood T cell repertoires in COVID-19. Study at large: Sample material is recorded as cDNA or gDNA derived from T cells, B-cell-depleted T cells, or PBMCs.

After removal of 2 bases from V and 8 bases from J, the junction contained 3 bases not matched to a gene. CDR1 SGHNT and CDR2 YYREEE come from the germline V gene (reference sequence). This CDR3 spans 13 amino acids. This table comes from immunoSEQ multiplex PCR, and its TCRdb copy is limited to in-frame clones, with some not included. The sample consists of 97,000 or so clones, around 87% of them appearing once. The source is a man aged 50-59 years with active or convalescent COVID-19. The sequenced material came from peripheral blood. The J gene is TRBJ2-1, the V gene TRBV5-4, with 8 bases matching TRBD1. CDR3 amino acids: CASSLPGGDEQFF. The DNA of the CDR3 is TGTGCCAGCAGCTTACCAGGGGGCGATGAGCAGTTCTTC. Complete variable domain (other parts from reference TRBV5-4 and TRBJ2-1): ETGVTQSPTHLIKTRGQQVTLRCSSQSGHNTVSWYQQALGQGPQFIFQYYREEENGRGNFPPRFSGLQFPNYSSELNVNALELDDSALYLCASSLPGGDEQFFGPGTRLTVL.